Listed below are T cell receptor beta chains from one sample, sequenced in a study of shared clonotypes between healthy human individuals. Some clones are missing from TCRdb's copy, which holds only in-frame ones; the method was immunoSEQ multiplex PCR. The data hold 1.6 million or so clones, with about 98.5% observed a single time. The sequencing sample was made of naive CD4+ T cells sorted from blood. These receptors were obtained from a man younger than 45 in good health. Each CDR3 is given with its conserved first and last residue. The D gene is left open where the match is weak. The size entry is marked missing in some rows and otherwise reads once, few, many or a size class.

j_gene: TRBJ2-7; v_gene: TRBV5-5; d_gene: -; abundance: -; CDR3aa: CASSLNSYEQYF; CDR3nt: TGTGCCAGCAGCTTGAATAGCTACGAGCAGTACTTC
j_gene: TRBJ1-4; v_gene: TRBV25-1; d_gene: -; abundance: -; CDR3aa: CASSESTGIEKLFF; CDR3nt: TGTGCCAGCAGTGAATCGACGGGTATCGAAAAACTGTTTTTT
j_gene: TRBJ2-1; v_gene: TRBV5-1; d_gene: TRBD2; abundance: once; CDR3aa: CASSRLAGSSYNEQFF; CDR3nt: TGCGCCAGCAGCAGACTAGCGGGTAGCTCCTACAATGAGCAGTTCTTC
j_gene: TRBJ2-3; v_gene: TRBV5-6; d_gene: -; abundance: -; CDR3aa: CASNQGDTQYF; CDR3nt: TGTGCCAGCAACCAAGGAGATACGCAGTATTTT
j_gene: TRBJ2-7; v_gene: TRBV28; d_gene: TRBD2; abundance: -; CDR3aa: CASSGGGLELNYEQYF; CDR3nt: TGTGCCAGCAGCGGCGGGGGGCTAGAACTAAACTACGAGCAGTACTTC
j_gene: TRBJ2-7; v_gene: TRBV14; d_gene: TRBD2; abundance: -; CDR3aa: CASSRLTSGSYEQYF; CDR3nt: TGTGCCAGCAGCCGCTTGACTAGCGGATCCTACGAGCAGTACTTC
j_gene: TRBJ2-7; v_gene: TRBV5-1; d_gene: TRBD1; abundance: -; CDR3aa: CASSLAGTGSFYEQYF; CDR3nt: TGCGCCAGCAGCTTGGCCGGGACAGGATCTTTCTACGAGCAGTACTTC
j_gene: TRBJ1-5; v_gene: TRBV10-1; d_gene: -; abundance: -; CDR3aa: CASSEGVGQPQHF; CDR3nt: TGCGCCAGCAGTGAGGGGGTGGGTCAGCCCCAGCATTTT
j_gene: TRBJ2-7; v_gene: TRBV4-3; d_gene: TRBD2; abundance: -; CDR3aa: CASSQSWAGGVDEQYF; CDR3nt: TGCGCCAGCAGCCAGTCTTGGGCGGGAGGGGTAGACGAGCAGTACTTC
j_gene: TRBJ2-7; v_gene: TRBV2; d_gene: -; abundance: -; CDR3aa: CASTPGPAFYEQYF; CDR3nt: TGTGCCAGCACTCCGGGACCGGCGTTCTACGAGCAGTACTTC
j_gene: TRBJ2-7; v_gene: TRBV14; d_gene: -; abundance: -; CDR3aa: CASSQVPGPAYEQYF; CDR3nt: TGTGCCAGCAGCCAAGTGCCAGGGCCCGCCTACGAGCAGTACTTC
j_gene: TRBJ1-5; v_gene: TRBV15; d_gene: -; abundance: -; CDR3aa: CATSRDPGGNQPQHF; CDR3nt: TGTGCCACCAGCAGAGATCCTGGGGGCAATCAGCCCCAGCATTTT
j_gene: TRBJ2-3; v_gene: TRBV7-2; d_gene: -; abundance: once; CDR3aa: CASSLRLGLADTQYF; CDR3nt: TGTGCCAGCAGCTTAAGATTGGGGTTGGCCGATACGCAGTATTTT
j_gene: TRBJ2-7; v_gene: TRBV4-1; d_gene: TRBD2; abundance: -; CDR3aa: CASSQEKRETSYEQYF; CDR3nt: TGCGCCAGCAGCCAAGAGAAGCGGGAAACCTCCTACGAGCAGTACTTC
j_gene: TRBJ1-5; v_gene: TRBV6-6; d_gene: -; abundance: once; CDR3aa: CASSYVGNNQPQHF; CDR3nt: TGTGCCAGCAGTTACGTAGGGAACAATCAGCCCCAGCATTTT
j_gene: TRBJ2-5; v_gene: TRBV28; d_gene: -; abundance: -; CDR3aa: CASSLGKFSQYF; CDR3nt: TGTGCCAGCAGTCTCGGGAAATTCTCCCAGTACTTC
j_gene: TRBJ2-1; v_gene: TRBV20-1; d_gene: -; abundance: -; CDR3aa: CSARDAGEQFF; CDR3nt: TGCAGTGCTAGAGACGCGGGGGAGCAGTTCTTC
j_gene: TRBJ2-7; v_gene: TRBV18; d_gene: -; abundance: -; CDR3aa: CASSPDRHYEQYF; CDR3nt: TGTGCCAGCTCACCGGACCGGCACTACGAGCAGTACTTC
j_gene: TRBJ2-1; v_gene: TRBV5-4; d_gene: TRBD2; abundance: -; CDR3aa: CASSSSGSRNEQFF; CDR3nt: TGTGCCAGCAGCTCCAGCGGGAGCCGGAATGAGCAGTTCTTC
j_gene: TRBJ1-4; v_gene: TRBV7-9; d_gene: -; abundance: few; CDR3aa: CASSGSGEKLFF; CDR3nt: TGTGCCAGCAGTGGGTCCGGGGAAAAACTGTTTTTT
j_gene: TRBJ2-1; v_gene: TRBV9; d_gene: TRBD2; abundance: once; CDR3aa: CASSITGTSGRALGYEQFF; CDR3nt: TGTGCCAGCAGCATTACCGGGACTAGCGGGAGAGCCCTTGGATATGAGCAGTTCTTC
j_gene: TRBJ2-3; v_gene: TRBV19; d_gene: -; abundance: -; CDR3aa: CASSSRGSGISTDTQYF; CDR3nt: TGTGCCAGTAGTAGCCGTGGTAGCGGCATTAGCACAGATACGCAGTATTTT
j_gene: TRBJ2-7; v_gene: TRBV7-2; d_gene: TRBD1; abundance: -; CDR3aa: CASSLTGQGVYEQYF; CDR3nt: TGTGCCAGCAGCTTAACAGGACAGGGGGTCTACGAGCAGTACTTC
j_gene: TRBJ1-5; v_gene: TRBV29-1; d_gene: -; abundance: -; CDR3aa: CSVVSGDQPQHF; CDR3nt: TGCAGCGTTGTGTCGGGGGATCAGCCCCAGCATTTT
j_gene: TRBJ2-5; v_gene: TRBV5-1; d_gene: -; abundance: -; CDR3aa: CASSLETETQYF; CDR3nt: TGCGCCAGCAGCTTGGAAACGGAGACCCAGTACTTC
j_gene: TRBJ2-7; v_gene: TRBV28; d_gene: -; abundance: -; CDR3aa: CASRPEAGRSYEQYF; CDR3nt: TGTGCCAGCAGGCCGGAAGCGGGTCGATCCTACGAGCAGTACTTC
j_gene: TRBJ2-3; v_gene: TRBV5-4; d_gene: -; abundance: once; CDR3aa: CASSLGSATDTQYF; CDR3nt: TGTGCCAGCAGCTTGGGTTCAGCTACAGATACGCAGTATTTT
j_gene: TRBJ1-4; v_gene: TRBV27; d_gene: -; abundance: -; CDR3aa: CASSAIGANEKLFF; CDR3nt: TGTGCCAGCAGTGCGATAGGGGCTAATGAAAAACTGTTTTTT
j_gene: TRBJ1-1; v_gene: TRBV6-5; d_gene: -; abundance: -; CDR3aa: CASSYPGLRSSAFF; CDR3nt: TGTGCCAGCAGTTATCCGGGGTTACGGTCTTCGGCTTTCTTT
j_gene: TRBJ2-3; v_gene: TRBV6-6; d_gene: -; abundance: -; CDR3aa: CASSYEPLRTDTQYF; CDR3nt: TGTGCCAGCAGTTACGAACCTCTCAGGACAGATACGCAGTATTTT
j_gene: TRBJ2-7; v_gene: TRBV7-2; d_gene: -; abundance: -; CDR3aa: CASSLLSGAYEQYF; CDR3nt: TGTGCCAGCAGCTTACTCTCAGGGGCCTACGAGCAGTACTTC